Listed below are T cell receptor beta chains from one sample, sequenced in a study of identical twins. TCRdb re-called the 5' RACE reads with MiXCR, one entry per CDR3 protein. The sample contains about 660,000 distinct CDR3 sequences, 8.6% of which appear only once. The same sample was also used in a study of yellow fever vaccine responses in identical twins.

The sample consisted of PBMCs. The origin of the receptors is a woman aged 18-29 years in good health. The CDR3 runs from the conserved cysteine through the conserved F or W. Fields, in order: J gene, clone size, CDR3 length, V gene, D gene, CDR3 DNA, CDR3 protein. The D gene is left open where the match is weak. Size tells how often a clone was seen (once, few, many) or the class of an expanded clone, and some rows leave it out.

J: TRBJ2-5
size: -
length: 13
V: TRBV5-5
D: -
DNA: TGTGCCAGCAGCGTTGGGCTCCTAGGGACCCAGTACTTC
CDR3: CASSVGLLGTQYF

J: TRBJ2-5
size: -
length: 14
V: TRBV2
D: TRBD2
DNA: TGTGCCAGCAGGCCACTAGCGTCACAAGAGACCCAGTACTTC
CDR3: CASRPLASQETQYF

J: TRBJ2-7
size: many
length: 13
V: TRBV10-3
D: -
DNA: TGTGCGTCCACTTGGTCGGGGGACGACGAGCAGTACTTC
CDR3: CASTWSGDDEQYF

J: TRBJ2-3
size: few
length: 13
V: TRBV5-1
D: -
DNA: TGCGCCAGCGGTAGGACGGGAAGAGATACGCAGTATTTT
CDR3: CASGRTGRDTQYF

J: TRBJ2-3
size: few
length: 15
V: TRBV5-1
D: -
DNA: TGCGCCAGCAATATGATCCCCACGAGCACAGATACGCAGTATTTT
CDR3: CASNMIPTSTDTQYF

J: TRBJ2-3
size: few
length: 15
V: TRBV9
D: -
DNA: TGTGCCAGCAGCGTACTTAGTGGGGTAACAGATACGCAGTATTTT
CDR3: CASSVLSGVTDTQYF

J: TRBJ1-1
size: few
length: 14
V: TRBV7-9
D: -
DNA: TGTGCCAGCAGCTCGACAGCCAAGTCTTATGAAGCTTTCTTT
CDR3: CASSSTAKSYEAFF

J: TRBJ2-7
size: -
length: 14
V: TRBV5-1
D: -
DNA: TGCGCCAGCAGCTTCGAGCAGGCCGCCTACGAGCAGTACTTC
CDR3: CASSFEQAAYEQYF

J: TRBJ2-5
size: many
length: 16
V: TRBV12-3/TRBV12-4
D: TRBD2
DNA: TGTGCCAGCACCCCAGGGGCAGCGGGGGTAAAAGAGACCCAGTACTTC
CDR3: CASTPGAAGVKETQYF

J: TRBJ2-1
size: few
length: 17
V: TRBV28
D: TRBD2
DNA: TGTGCCAGCACCACATTCCCGGAGCGGGGGCACTACAATGAGCAGTTCTTC
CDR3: CASTTFPERGHYNEQFF

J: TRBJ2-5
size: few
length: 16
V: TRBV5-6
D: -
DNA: TGTGCCAGCAGCCTCATTGGAAGCGCGAGAGGGGAGACCCAGTACTTC
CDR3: CASSLIGSARGETQYF

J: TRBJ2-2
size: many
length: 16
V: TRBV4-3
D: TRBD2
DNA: TGCGCCAGCAGCCCCGGACTAGCGGGTGACACCGGGGAGCTGTTTTTT
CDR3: CASSPGLAGDTGELFF

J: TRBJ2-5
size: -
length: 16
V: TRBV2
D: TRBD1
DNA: TGTGCCAGCAGTGAGGGCCGACAGGGGGCGAAGGAGACCCAGTACTTC
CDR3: CASSEGRQGAKETQYF

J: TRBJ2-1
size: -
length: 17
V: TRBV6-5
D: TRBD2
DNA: TGTGCCAGCAGTTACTCGGGACTAGCGGGGGCCCCAAATGAGCAGTTCTTC
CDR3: CASSYSGLAGAPNEQFF

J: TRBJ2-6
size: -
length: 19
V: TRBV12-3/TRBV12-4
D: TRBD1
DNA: TGTGCCTGCAGTTTTCGGGGACAGGAGATGGTCTCTGGGGCCAACGTCCTGACTTTC
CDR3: CACSFRGQEMVSGANVLTF

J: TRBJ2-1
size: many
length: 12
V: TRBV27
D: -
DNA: TGTGCCAGCAGTCACGGATGGGATGAGCAGTTCTTC
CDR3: CASSHGWDEQFF

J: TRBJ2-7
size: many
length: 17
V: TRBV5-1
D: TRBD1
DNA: TGCGCCAGCAGCTACCGGTTCCAGGGGGCAGACACCTCCGAGCAGTACTTC
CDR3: CASSYRFQGADTSEQYF

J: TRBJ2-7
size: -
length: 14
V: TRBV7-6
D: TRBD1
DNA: TGTGCCAGCAGCTTAGAGACAGGGGATCACGAGCAGTACTTC
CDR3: CASSLETGDHEQYF

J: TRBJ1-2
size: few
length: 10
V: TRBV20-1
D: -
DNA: TGCAGTGCTAGGGTGGCAGTCCGTGCCTTC
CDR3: CSARVAVRAF

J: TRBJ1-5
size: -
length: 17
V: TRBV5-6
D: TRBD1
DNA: TGTGCCAGCAGCTTGTATTCGGGACAGGGGGCTGGTCAGCCCCAGCATTTT
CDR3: CASSLYSGQGAGQPQHF

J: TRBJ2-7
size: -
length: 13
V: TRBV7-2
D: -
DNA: TGTGCCAGCTGGGGGCCTAGCTCCTACGAGCAGTACTTC
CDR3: CASWGPSSYEQYF

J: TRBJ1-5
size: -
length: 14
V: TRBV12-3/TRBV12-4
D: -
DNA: TGTGCCAGCGGCCGGTGGGGGTACGATCAGCCCCAGCATTTT
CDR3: CASGRWGYDQPQHF

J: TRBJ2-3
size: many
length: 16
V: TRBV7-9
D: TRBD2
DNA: TGTGCCAGCAGCTACCCGGGACTAGCGGGCACAGATACGCAGTATTTT
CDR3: CASSYPGLAGTDTQYF

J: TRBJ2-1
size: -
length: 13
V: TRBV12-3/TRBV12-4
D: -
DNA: TGTGCCAGCAGAACGGGACGCCTCAATGAGCAGTTCTTC
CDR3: CASRTGRLNEQFF

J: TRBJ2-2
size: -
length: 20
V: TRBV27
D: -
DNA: TGTGCCAGCAGTTCACTCTCCATTGGTCTGGGCGCGCATGACACCGGGGAGCTGTTTTTT
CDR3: CASSSLSIGLGAHDTGELFF

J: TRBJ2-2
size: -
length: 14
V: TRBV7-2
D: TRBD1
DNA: TGTGCCAGCAGCCCGGGGACAGGGCACGGGGAGCTGTTTTTT
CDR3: CASSPGTGHGELFF

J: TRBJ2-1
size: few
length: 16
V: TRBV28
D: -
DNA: TGTGCCAGCAGTTTTATGACGGCGAGCTCCTACAATGAGCAGTTCTTC
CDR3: CASSFMTASSYNEQFF

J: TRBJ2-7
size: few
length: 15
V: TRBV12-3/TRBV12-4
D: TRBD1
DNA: TGTGCCAGCAGTTCCCGGACAGGGGGAGGGGGGGAGCAGTACTTC
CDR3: CASSSRTGGGGEQYF

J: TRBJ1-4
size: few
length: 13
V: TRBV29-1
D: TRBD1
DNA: TGCAGCGTTTCCCGGGACAGGGGTGAAAAACTGTTTTTT
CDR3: CSVSRDRGEKLFF

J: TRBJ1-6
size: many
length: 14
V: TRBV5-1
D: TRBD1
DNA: TGCGCCAGCAGCCCGACAGGGAGGGATTCACCCCTCCACTTT
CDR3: CASSPTGRDSPLHF

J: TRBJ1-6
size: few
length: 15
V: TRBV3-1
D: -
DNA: TGTGCCAGCAGCCAAGGGTCGGGGAATAATTCACCCCTCCACTTT
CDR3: CASSQGSGNNSPLHF

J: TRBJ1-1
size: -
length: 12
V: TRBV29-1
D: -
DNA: TGCAGCGTTGAACAGGGGAGGACTGAAGCTTTCTTT
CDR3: CSVEQGRTEAFF

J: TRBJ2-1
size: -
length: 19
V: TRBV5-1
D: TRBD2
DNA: TGCGCCAGCAGCTTGGGTTCTAGCGGGGGCCTAAGCTCCTACAATGAGCAGTTCTTC
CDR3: CASSLGSSGGLSSYNEQFF

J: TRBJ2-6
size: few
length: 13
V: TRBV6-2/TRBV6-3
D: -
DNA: TGTGCCAGCATCAATGCTGGGGCCAACGTCCTGACTTTC
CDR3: CASINAGANVLTF

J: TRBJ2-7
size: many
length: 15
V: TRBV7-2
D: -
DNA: TGTGCCAGCAGCCCCCTTAGCGGAGTCGTCTACGAGCAGTACTTC
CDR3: CASSPLSGVVYEQYF

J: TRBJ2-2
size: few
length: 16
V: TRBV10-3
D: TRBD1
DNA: TGTGCCATCAGTGACCCGGACAGGGGGAAAGCCGGGGAGCTGTTTTTT
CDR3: CAISDPDRGKAGELFF

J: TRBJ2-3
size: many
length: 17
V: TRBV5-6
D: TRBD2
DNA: TGTGCCAGCAGCTTGGGGCTAGCGGGGCTGGGCACAGATACGCAGTATTTT
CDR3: CASSLGLAGLGTDTQYF

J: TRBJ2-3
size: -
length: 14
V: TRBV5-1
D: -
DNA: TGCGCCAGCAGTGGGGGGGGCAGGACAGATACGCAGTATTTT
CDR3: CASSGGGRTDTQYF

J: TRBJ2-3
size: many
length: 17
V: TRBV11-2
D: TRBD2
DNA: TGTGCCAGCAGCTTTGGGACTAGCGCTACTCACACAGATACGCAGTATTTT
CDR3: CASSFGTSATHTDTQYF

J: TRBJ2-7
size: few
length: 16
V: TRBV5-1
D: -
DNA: TGCGCCAGCAGCTCTCAACCGGGCGACATGAATTACGAGCAGTACTTC
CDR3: CASSSQPGDMNYEQYF

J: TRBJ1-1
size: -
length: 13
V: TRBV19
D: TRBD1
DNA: TGTGCCGCGGTCGGGACAGGGGCCACTGAAGCTTTCTTT
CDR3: CAAVGTGATEAFF

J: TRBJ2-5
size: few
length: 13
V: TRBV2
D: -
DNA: TGTGCCAGCAGCCCCGGAGGGGTGGAGACCCAGTACTTC
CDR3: CASSPGGVETQYF

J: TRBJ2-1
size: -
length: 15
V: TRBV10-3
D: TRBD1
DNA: TGTGCCATCAGGGGGACAGGGGTGTCCTACAATGAGCAGTTCTTC
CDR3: CAIRGTGVSYNEQFF

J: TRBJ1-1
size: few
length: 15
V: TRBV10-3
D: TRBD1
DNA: TGTGCCATCAGTCGGGACAGGGGCATGAACACTGAAGCTTTCTTT
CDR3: CAISRDRGMNTEAFF

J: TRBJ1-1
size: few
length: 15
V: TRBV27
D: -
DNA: TGTGCCAGCACTAAACCGGGCGCAACAGCGGCTGAAGCTTTCTTT
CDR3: CASTKPGATAAEAFF

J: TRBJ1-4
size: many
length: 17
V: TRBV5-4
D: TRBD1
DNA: TGTGCCAGCAGTTCCCTGGGACAGGGGGGGCCTAATGAAAAACTGTTTTTT
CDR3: CASSSLGQGGPNEKLFF

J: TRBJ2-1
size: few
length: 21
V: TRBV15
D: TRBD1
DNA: TGTGCCACCAGCAGAGATATTATGGGACAGGGGAGAGTTAGGTCCTACAATGAGCAGTTCTTC
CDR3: CATSRDIMGQGRVRSYNEQFF

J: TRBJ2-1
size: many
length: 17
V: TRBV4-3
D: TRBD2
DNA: TGCGCCAGCAGCCGTAGATTGACTAGCGGGACGTACAATGAGCAGTTCTTC
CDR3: CASSRRLTSGTYNEQFF

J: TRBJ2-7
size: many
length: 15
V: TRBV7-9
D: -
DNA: TGTGCCAGCAGCTCCGACTGGTCGAGCTCCTACGAGCAGTACTTC
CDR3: CASSSDWSSSYEQYF

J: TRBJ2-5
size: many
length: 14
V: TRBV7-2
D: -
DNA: TGTGCCAGCAGCCGGGGACGGATAGAAGAGACCCAGTACTTC
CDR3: CASSRGRIEETQYF

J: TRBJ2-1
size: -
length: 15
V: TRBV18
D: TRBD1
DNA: TGTGCCAGCTCACCAATGGGACAGAGCTACAATGAGCAGTTCTTC
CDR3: CASSPMGQSYNEQFF

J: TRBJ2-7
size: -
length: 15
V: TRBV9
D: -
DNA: TGTGCCAGCAGCGTCTCCGGGGGCGGTTTCTACGAGCAGTACTTC
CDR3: CASSVSGGGFYEQYF

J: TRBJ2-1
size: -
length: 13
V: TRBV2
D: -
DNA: TGTGCCAGCCCAGGACGTGGGGGCAATGAGCAGTTCTTC
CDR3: CASPGRGGNEQFF

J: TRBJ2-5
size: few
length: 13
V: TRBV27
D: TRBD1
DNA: TGTGCCAGCAGTCCGGACAGGAGAGAGACCCAGTACTTC
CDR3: CASSPDRRETQYF

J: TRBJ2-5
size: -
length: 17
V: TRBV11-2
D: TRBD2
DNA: TGTGCCAGCAGCACTCCTAGGGCGGGGGACTATCAAGAGACCCAGTACTTC
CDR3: CASSTPRAGDYQETQYF

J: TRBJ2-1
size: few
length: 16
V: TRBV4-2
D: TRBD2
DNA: TGTGCCAGCAGCCAAGATCGAGGACTAGCCTACAATGAGCAGTTCTTC
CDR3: CASSQDRGLAYNEQFF

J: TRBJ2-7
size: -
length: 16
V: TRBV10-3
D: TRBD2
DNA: TGTGCCATCAGTAAGGTGGATAGCGGGAGGTCCTACGAGCAGTACTTC
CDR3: CAISKVDSGRSYEQYF

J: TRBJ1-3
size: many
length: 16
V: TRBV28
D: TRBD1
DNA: TGTGCCAGCAGTTTGGGACAGGGATTCTCTGGAAACACCATATATTTT
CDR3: CASSLGQGFSGNTIYF

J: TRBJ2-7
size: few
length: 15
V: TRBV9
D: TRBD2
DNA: TGTGCCAGCAGCGGCACTGCTCGGGGGGGAGACGAGCAGTACTTC
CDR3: CASSGTARGGDEQYF